These T cell receptor beta chains were read from a single sample in a study of beta chain features in type 1 diabetes. This table comes from immunoSEQ multiplex PCR, and its TCRdb copy is limited to in-frame clones, with some not included. The table records more than 100,000 clones, over 15% of them present only once. Sequences were obtained from central memory CD4+ T cells from blood. The source is a man aged 25-40 years with type 1 diabetes. The CDR3 runs from the conserved cysteine through the conserved F or W. A D gene is named only where the DNA matches it firmly. Rows give clone size only sometimes, using once, few, many, or a class for an expanded clone.

D | J | size | V | CDR3 | DNA
TRBD1 | TRBJ2-1 | few | TRBV13 | CASSRDRERFF | TGTGCCAGCAGCCGGGACAGGGAACGGTTCTTC
TRBD1 | TRBJ2-2 | few | TRBV9 | CASSPWTGHTGELFF | TGTGCCAGCAGCCCTTGGACAGGGCACACCGGGGAGCTGTTTTTT
TRBD1 | TRBJ2-7 | few | TRBV28 | CASSSPTPGQDYEQYF | TGTGCCAGCAGTTCACCGACACCGGGACAGGACTACGAGCAGTACTTC
- | TRBJ2-2 | - | TRBV7-9 | CASSLLSTGELFF | TGTGCCAGCAGCTTATTGTCCACCGGGGAGCTGTTTTTT
TRBD1 | TRBJ1-1 | few | TRBV14 | CASSLNPGQGSTEAFF | TGTGCCAGCAGCCTGAACCCGGGACAGGGATCCACTGAAGCTTTCTTT
TRBD1 | TRBJ2-7 | few | TRBV4-1 | CASSRGQGDEQYF | TGCGCCAGCAGCCGAGGACAGGGGGACGAGCAGTACTTC
- | TRBJ2-2 | - | TRBV7-2 | CASSLATGTRTRELFF | TGTGCCAGCAGCTTAGCAACAGGGACCAGAACCCGGGAGCTGTTTTTT
TRBD1 | TRBJ2-2 | - | TRBV4-1 | CASSKQGMAGGNTGELFF | TGCGCCAGCAGCAAACAGGGGATGGCAGGGGGAAACACCGGGGAGCTGTTTTTT
- | TRBJ2-1 | - | TRBV29-1 | CSGSPDNEQFF | TGCAGCGGTTCCCCTGACAATGAGCAGTTCTTC
- | TRBJ2-3 | few | TRBV7-2 | CASSLRDTGDTQYF | TGTGCCAGCAGCTTAAGGGACACAGGAGATACGCAGTATTTT
TRBD2 | TRBJ2-7 | few | TRBV4-3 | CASSQDYLGTSGGRTYEQYF | TGCGCCAGCAGCCAAGATTACTTAGGGACTAGCGGGGGTAGGACCTACGAGCAGTACTTC
- | TRBJ1-4 | - | TRBV2 | CASSAGENEKLFF | TGTGCCAGCAGCGCAGGGGAGAATGAAAAACTGTTTTTT
TRBD1 | TRBJ2-3 | - | TRBV19 | CASSIQGALRTDTQYF | TGTGCCAGTAGTATACAGGGGGCCCTACGCACAGATACGCAGTATTTT
- | TRBJ2-5 | - | TRBV14 | CASSQERAGGQYF | TGTGCCAGCAGCCAAGAGAGGGCAGGGGGGCAGTACTTC
- | TRBJ2-1 | - | TRBV29-1 | CSVPNRPGNEQFF | TGCAGCGTCCCGAACAGGCCCGGCAATGAGCAGTTCTTC
TRBD1 | TRBJ2-7 | many | TRBV29-1 | CSVGDRVPYEQYF | TGCAGCGTTGGGGACAGGGTCCCCTACGAGCAGTACTTC
- | TRBJ2-5 | - | TRBV7-7 | CASSLNRWRGRQETQYF | TGTGCCAGCAGCTTAAATCGGTGGAGGGGCCGACAAGAGACCCAGTACTTC
TRBD1 | TRBJ2-5 | few | TRBV28 | CASSPTTGKETQYF | TGTGCCAGCAGTCCCACGACAGGGAAAGAGACCCAGTACTTC
- | TRBJ2-3 | many | TRBV7-9 | CASSLEVRGGTDTQYF | TGTGCCAGCAGCTTAGAGGTCCGGGGCGGGACAGATACGCAGTATTTT
- | TRBJ1-1 | - | TRBV14 | CASSLQSGTEAFF | TGTGCCAGCAGTTTACAGAGCGGCACTGAAGCTTTCTTT
- | TRBJ1-2 | - | TRBV28 | CASSLAEDGYTF | TGTGCCAGCAGTTTGGCTGAAGATGGCTACACCTTC
TRBD2 | TRBJ2-1 | - | TRBV4-3 | CASSQVGTSVHEQFF | TGCGCCAGCAGCCAAGTTGGGACTAGCGTCCATGAGCAGTTCTTC
TRBD1 | TRBJ2-5 | - | TRBV9 | CASSSGQRETQYF | TGTGCCAGCAGCTCGGGACAGCGAGAGACCCAGTACTTC
- | TRBJ1-1 | - | TRBV18 | CASSQARSGAEAFF | TGTGCCAGCTCACAAGCAAGGTCCGGGGCTGAAGCTTTCTTT
- | TRBJ1-2 | - | TRBV23-1 | CASPSDGYTF | TGCGCCAGCCCCTCGGATGGCTACACCTTC
TRBD2 | TRBJ2-3 | - | TRBV2 | CASSESGESTQYF | TGTGCCAGCAGTGAAAGCGGGGAGAGTACGCAGTATTTT
TRBD1 | TRBJ1-6 | few | TRBV28 | CASYDRGGSPLHF | TGTGCCAGCTACGACAGGGGAGGTTCACCCCTCCACTTT
- | TRBJ2-3 | - | TRBV19 | CASSIAPQIRGTDTQYF | TGTGCCAGTAGTATAGCACCCCAGATACGTGGCACAGATACGCAGTATTTT
- | TRBJ1-4 | - | TRBV6-1 | CASSVNEKLFF | TGTGCCAGCAGCGTTAATGAAAAACTGTTTTTT
- | TRBJ1-2 | medium-sized | TRBV19 | CASSIADGYTF | TGTGCCAGTAGTATAGCAGATGGCTACACCTTC
TRBD1 | TRBJ2-7 | once | TRBV5-6 | CASSLAGGSYEQYF | TGTGCCAGCAGCTTGGCAGGGGGATCCTACGAGCAGTACTTC
- | TRBJ2-7 | few | TRBV7-9 | CASSPIREQYF | TGTGCCAGCAGCCCGATTCGGGAGCAGTACTTC
- | TRBJ2-7 | few | TRBV28 | CASSNPQGTYEQYF | TGTGCCAGCAGCAACCCCCAGGGAACCTACGAGCAGTACTTC
- | TRBJ2-3 | few | TRBV7-2 | CASSLVRDTQYF | TGTGCCAGCAGCTTAGTGAGAGATACGCAGTATTTT
TRBD2 | TRBJ2-2 | - | TRBV9 | CASSVGEGRGLLNTGELFF | TGTGCCAGCAGCGTAGGGGAGGGAAGAGGCCTTTTAAACACCGGGGAGCTGTTTTTT
TRBD2 | TRBJ2-3 | few | TRBV7-6 | CASSLAPSGLGTDTQYF | TGTGCCAGCAGCTTAGCCCCTAGCGGGTTGGGGACAGATACGCAGTATTTT
- | TRBJ2-7 | few | TRBV6-1 | CASSEVLYYEQYF | TGTGCCAGCAGTGAAGTGCTTTACTACGAGCAGTACTTC
- | TRBJ2-2 | few | TRBV13 | CASRQGNTGELFF | TGTGCCAGCAGGCAGGGGAACACCGGGGAGCTGTTTTTT
- | TRBJ2-7 | - | TRBV14 | CASSQVQDSEQYF | TGTGCCAGCAGCCAAGTCCAGGACTCTGAGCAGTACTTC
TRBD2 | TRBJ2-1 | - | TRBV11-3 | CASSPRTSGGEQFF | TGTGCCAGCAGCCCCAGGACTAGCGGGGGGGAGCAGTTCTTC
- | TRBJ2-7 | - | TRBV18 | CASSPIDTFSYEQYF | TGTGCCAGCTCACCCATAGACACTTTCTCCTACGAGCAGTACTTC
TRBD1 | TRBJ1-2 | - | TRBV7-9 | CASSSWGQNYGYTF | TGTGCCAGCAGCTCCTGGGGACAGAACTATGGCTACACCTTC
- | TRBJ2-7 | few | TRBV12-5 | CASGLPDEGGKEQYF | TGTGCTAGTGGTTTACCCGATGAGGGGGGGAAGGAGCAGTACTTC
- | TRBJ1-4 | - | TRBV5-6 | CASSVGTFEGEKLFF | TGTGCCAGCAGCGTAGGGACGTTTGAAGGTGAAAAACTGTTTTTT
- | TRBJ1-6 | - | TRBV30 | CAWSTTYNSPLHF | TGTGCCTGGAGTACAACCTATAATTCACCCCTCCACTTT
- | TRBJ1-1 | - | TRBV29-1 | CSASDSNTEAFF | TGCAGCGCCTCGGACTCGAACACTGAAGCTTTCTTT
- | TRBJ2-7 | - | TRBV28 | CASSSLTYEQYF | TGTGCCAGCAGCTCCCTCACCTACGAGCAGTACTTC
- | TRBJ2-7 | - | TRBV27 | CASGLSYEQYF | TGTGCCAGCGGCCTTTCATACGAGCAGTACTTC
TRBD2 | TRBJ2-1 | - | TRBV7-2 | CASSFRLAGANEQFF | TGTGCCAGCAGCTTCCGACTAGCGGGGGCAAATGAGCAGTTCTTC
TRBD1 | TRBJ2-3 | - | TRBV7-9 | CASSPGQGPSDTQYF | TGTGCCAGCAGCCCAGGACAGGGTCCCTCAGATACGCAGTATTTT
- | TRBJ1-2 | many | TRBV25-1 | CASSEGGSNYGYTF | TGTGCCAGCAGTGAAGGAGGGAGTAACTATGGCTACACCTTC
TRBD2 | TRBJ2-3 | - | TRBV29-1 | CSTRLAGGYTDTQYF | TGCAGCACTCGACTAGCGGGGGGTTACACAGATACGCAGTATTTT
- | TRBJ2-7 | - | TRBV29-1 | CSVSGSGYEQYF | TGCAGCGTTTCCGGGTCAGGCTACGAGCAGTACTTC